Listed below are T cell receptor beta chains from one sample, sequenced in a study of T cell repertoires in cytomegalovirus infection. TCRdb re-derived calls from the reads in MiXCR, one entry per CDR3 protein. The sample includes about 740,000 distinct CDR3 sequences, 35% of them seen just once. Source material: PBMCs. The receptors come from a human donor in good health (CMV status not recorded). Some clones in this sample may be carry-over from other donors' samples. The CDR3 runs from the conserved cysteine through the conserved F or W. Fields, in order: V gene, J gene, clone size, D gene, CDR3 protein, CDR3 DNA. A D gene is named only where the DNA matches it firmly. The listing skips clone size in some rows; elsewhere it reads once, few, many or a size class.

TRBV5-5	TRBJ1-2	.	.	CASSLRWSGASNYGYTF	TGTGCCAGCAGCTTGCGGTGGTCTGGTGCGTCTAACTATGGCTACACCTTC
TRBV18	TRBJ2-1	.	.	CASSPRERTLYNEQFF	TGTGCCAGCTCACCACGAGAGAGGACCCTCTACAATGAGCAGTTCTTC
TRBV2	TRBJ2-7	few	.	CASSEAHGGPLGVPYF	TGTGCCAGCAGTGAAGCGCACGGGGGACCGCTGGGGGTCCCGTACTTC
TRBV12-3/TRBV12-4	TRBJ2-1	.	.	CASSFHRGGEQFF	TGTGCCAGCAGTTTCCACAGGGGAGGGGAGCAGTTCTTC
TRBV29-1	TRBJ1-1	.	.	CSVEKSYKGAFF	TGCAGCGTTGAGAAGTCGTACAAAGGAGCTTTCTTT
TRBV7-2	TRBJ1-2	.	TRBD1	CASTPNRGANYGYTF	TGTGCCAGCACCCCGAACAGGGGGGCTAACTATGGCTACACCTTC
TRBV7-2	TRBJ2-5	.	.	CASSLARYKRDQETPYF	TGTGCCAGCAGCTTGGCCCGGTACAAACGCGACCAAGAGACCCCGTACTTC
TRBV7-2	TRBJ1-2	.	.	CASSLGRGLGYTF	TGTGCCAGCAGCTTAGGGAGGGGTTTAGGCTACACCTTC
TRBV6-1	TRBJ1-1	once	.	CASSENRVNTVAFF	TGTGCCAGCAGTGAAAACAGGGTGAACACTGTAGCTTTCTTT
TRBV7-8	TRBJ1-1	many	.	CASSLGTRPGSDTEAFF	TGTGCCAGCAGCTTAGGGACTCGCCCTGGGTCGGACACTGAAGCTTTCTTT
TRBV12-3/TRBV12-4	TRBJ2-3	.	.	CASSIQGRDTQYF	TGTGCCAGCAGCATACAGGGTAGAGATACGCAGTATTTT
TRBV7-8	TRBJ2-1	.	.	CSSSLMMRETRNEQFF	TGTTCCAGCAGCTTAATGATGAGGGAAACTCGGAATGAGCAGTTCTTC
TRBV27	TRBJ1-2	.	TRBD1	CASRGSGTGDGYTF	TGTGCCAGCAGGGGCTCCGGGACAGGGGATGGCTACACCTTC
TRBV20-1	TRBJ1-2	.	TRBD1	CSASWDSLNGYTF	TGCAGTGCTTCCTGGGACAGCTTAAATGGCTACACCTTC
TRBV6-5	TRBJ1-2	.	.	CANPDYTF	TGTGCCAACCCTGACTACACCTTC
TRBV27	TRBJ1-6	few	.	CASGGPGWDNSPLHF	TGTGCCAGCGGGGGCCCGGGTTGGGATAATTCACCCCTCCACTTT
TRBV7-3	TRBJ2-5	many	.	CASSSGAAETQYF	TGTGCCAGCAGCTCCGGGGCCGCGGAGACCCAGTACTTC
TRBV24-1	TRBJ1-1	.	.	CAVRGTGRTEAFF	TGTGCCGTCAGGGGTACAGGGAGGACTGAAGCTTTCTTT
TRBV28	TRBJ1-2	.	TRBD1	CASSRQGTEGYTF	TGTGCCAGCAGTCGACAGGGGACAGAGGGCTACACCTTC
TRBV20-1	TRBJ2-1	.	.	CSARGLDTHYNEQFF	TGCAGTGCTAGAGGCCTAGATACCCACTACAATGAGCAGTTCTTC
TRBV7-8	TRBJ2-1	many	.	CASSLAQQEQFF	TGTGCCAGCAGCTTAGCGCAGCAAGAGCAGTTCTTC
TRBV28	TRBJ2-1	few	TRBD2	CASTLMGGVPYNEQFF	TGTGCCAGCACCCTCATGGGGGGGGTCCCCTACAATGAGCAGTTCTTC
TRBV7-2	TRBJ2-1	.	.	CASSLRAPGSNEQFF	TGTGCCAGCAGCTTAAGGGCCCCGGGGTCGAATGAGCAGTTCTTC